This passage covers 30 T cell receptor beta chains from one sample sequenced in a study of cytomegalovirus exposure and HLA in healthy donors. PCR involved 60 Vbeta and 13 Jbeta primers. The table came from immunoSEQ multiplex PCR; TCRdb's copy has only in-frame clones and leaves some out. The sample carries about 93,000 clones, 82% recorded once. Sequencing input: PBMCs. Receptors were obtained from a man between 50 and 59 years old in good health and CMV-seronegative.

V usage is TRBV28 and J usage is TRBJ1-1; 8 bases fit TRBD1. Germline V CDR1 and CDR2: MDHEN, SYDVKM. V was pared by 6 bases and J by 4 bases, with 4 bases of the junction left unmatched. The CDR3 covers 13 residues. The CDR3 nucleotides are TGTGCCAGCAGATCCACAGGGGGCACTGAAGCTTTCTTT. Its protein product is CASRSTGGTEAFF. Full variable domain (outside the CDR3, taken from reference TRBV28 and TRBJ1-1): DVKVTQSSRYLVKRTGEKVFLECVQDMDHENMFWYRQDPGLGLRLIYFSYDVKMKEKGDIPEGYSVSREKKERFSLILESASTNQTSMYLCASRSTGGTEAFFGQGTRLTVV.

This clone was counted between two and nine times. The chain joins TRBV25-1 to TRBJ2-1, with D unresolved. Germline CDR1 and CDR2: MGHDK and SYGVNS. CDR3 size: 15 residues. Trimming took off 3 bases at V and 2 bases at J, with 11 bases between the two ends. The CDR3 reads CASSESTAPYNEQFF. Here the CDR3 DNA reads TGTGCCAGCAGTGAGTCGACTGCGCCCTACAATGAGCAGTTCTTC.

This clone was seen a handful of times. The rearrangement links TRBV5-5 to TRBJ2-7, with D unclear. This CDR3 has 11 residues. The germline V and J ends were trimmed by 4 bases and 3 bases, with 5 bases remaining between them. Germline assignment: CDR1 SGHKS and CDR2 YYEKEE (reference sequence). The CDR3 coding sequence is TGTGCCAGCAGCCCCAACTACGAGCAGTACTTC. It specifies CASSPNYEQYF.

In DNA form, the CDR3 reads TGTGCCAGCAGCTCGCTCGGACTAGCGGGAGGGTTTGAGCAGTTCTTC. Translated: CASSSLGLAGGFEQFF. The chain is built from TRBV7-9 and TRBJ2-1; 15 nucleotides agree with TRBD2. CDR3 length: 16 residues. The V gene end was trimmed by 4 bases and the J gene end by 9 bases; junction bases not matched to a gene: 7. The germline V gene encodes CDR1 SEHNR and CDR2 FQNEAQ (reference sequence).

The genes are TRBV7-3 and TRBJ2-6; D is perhaps TRBD1 (5 bases). The CDR3 loop spans 15 amino acids. Per germline, CDR1 SGHTA and CDR2 FQGTGA. V lost 6 bases, J lost 3 bases, and 12 bases lay in between. CDR3 loop: CASSSGSFGANVLTF. CDR3 coding DNA: TGTGCCAGCAGTTCAGGGTCTTTTGGGGCCAACGTCCTGACTTTC.

In DNA form, the CDR3 reads TGCAGTGCTATGGCAGAATACGAGCAGTACTTC. Protein product: CSAMAEYEQYF. The chain recombines TRBV20-1 with TRBJ2-7; D unclear. There are 11 residues in the CDR3. Trimming stripped 4 bases from V and 4 bases from J, with 8 bases between. Per the germline V gene, CDR1 is DFQATT and CDR2 is SNEGSKA (reference sequence).

This chain joins TRBV5-1 and TRBJ2-4; D might be TRBD2 (6 bases). V lost 1 base and J 4 bases, leaving 12 bases between the germline ends. Germline loops: CDR1 SGHRS, CDR2 YFSETQ. This CDR3 has 15 amino acids. CDR3 DNA sequence: TGCGCCAGCAGCTTGTTGAGGCGGGGAAAAAACATTCAGTACTTC. Translated: CASSLLRRGKNIQYF. Supplemented by reference TRBV5-1 and TRBJ2-4, the full variable domain reads KAGVTQTPRYLIKTRGQQVTLSCSPISGHRSVSWYQQTPGQGLQFLFEYFSETQRNKGNFPGRFSGRQFSNSRSEMNVSTLELGDSALYLCASSLLRRGKNIQYFGAGTRLSVL.

This clone was recorded only once. The chain has TRBV7-9 and TRBJ2-7; tentatively, D is TRBD2 (5 bases). Germline V gene lookup returns CDR1 SEHNR and CDR2 FQNEAQ (reference sequence). The CDR3 length is 14 residues. V lost 5 bases and J lost 3, with 14 bases in between. The CDR3: CASSVSGGYYEQYF. The CDR3, as DNA: TGTGCCAGCAGCGTAAGCGGCGGGTACTACGAGCAGTACTTC.

This chain uses TRBV5-4 with TRBJ2-7; 8 positions match TRBD2. Unmatched junction bases numbered 6, after V lost 3 bases and J lost 4 bases. CDR1 and CDR2 (germline): SGHNT, YYREEE (reference sequence). CDR3 length: 14 residues. CDR3 in DNA: TGTGCCAGCAGCTGGGGGACTAGGGCGTACGAGCAGTACTTC. This codes for CASSWGTRAYEQYF.

The chain combines TRBV28 with TRBJ2-5; 7 bases line up with TRBD2. Trimming removed 2 bases from V and 2 bases from J; junction bases left unmatched: 8. Germline assignment: CDR1 MDHEN and CDR2 SYDVKM. The CDR3 covers 16 residues. As DNA, the CDR3 is TGTGCCAGCAGTTTAACCGGGGAGGGGAGGCAAGAGACCCAGTACTTC. Translation: CASSLTGEGRQETQYF.

The chain combines TRBV19 with TRBJ1-1; 8 nucleotides line up with TRBD1. CDR1 is LNHDA, CDR2 SQIVND, per germline (reference sequence). Germline trimming cut 4 bases from V and 3 bases from J; bases unmatched to any gene: 10. The CDR3 is 16 residues long. The CDR3 DNA sequence: TGTGCCAGTAGTAAGAACCCAGGGGGCGCGTACACTGAAGCTTTCTTT. It encodes CASSKNPGGAYTEAFF.

The rearrangement links TRBV12-2 to TRBJ2-7; the D call TRBD2 from the table was never checked on the DNA. TRBV12-2 is tagged as a pseudogene. This CDR3 comprises 14 residues. Written as DNA, the CDR3 is TGTGCAAGTCGCTTTTCTAGCGTCTCCTACGAGCAGTACTTC. Its translation: CASRFSSVSYEQYF.

The gene calls are TRBV27 and TRBJ2-1; D unresolved. The length of the CDR3 is 13 residues. Per the germline V gene, CDR1 is MNHEY and CDR2 is SMNVEV (reference sequence). The V end lost 2 bases, the J end lost 4 bases, and 6 bases lay between the germline ends. The CDR3 nucleotides are TGTGCCAGCAGTTTACTACCATACAATGAGCAGTTCTTC. It specifies CASSLLPYNEQFF.

The J gene is TRBJ1-2, the V gene TRBV5-4, with D possibly TRBD1 on 6 matching bases. V was shortened by 3 bases and J by 2 bases, with 11 bases between the two germline ends. The CDR3 is 14 residues long. CDR1 and CDR2 (germline): SGHNT, YYREEE (reference sequence). In DNA, the CDR3 is TGTGCCAGCAGCTCCCGGACAGAGAACTATGGCTACACCTTC. Its translation is CASSSRTENYGYTF.

The gene calls are TRBV18 and TRBJ2-7, with no clear D. CDR1 KGHSH and CDR2 LQKENI come from the germline V gene. CDR3 length: 14 residues. V shed 3 bases and J shed 1 base, with 10 bases lying between them. CDR3: CASSPSAGSYEQYF. CDR3 nucleotides: TGTGCCAGCTCACCCTCCGCCGGGTCCTACGAGCAGTACTTC.

The rearrangement joins TRBV5-1 to TRBJ1-4, with 8 nucleotides matching TRBD1. The CDR3 loop spans 14 amino acids. Germline V gene sequence: CDR1 SGHRS, CDR2 YFSETQ. Trimming took 4 bases from V and 6 from J; bases not matched to a gene: 5. The CDR3 region is CASSPDRVDEKLFF. The CDR3 DNA follows: TGCGCCAGCAGCCCGGACAGGGTGGATGAAAAACTGTTTTTT.

The sample holds a few counts of this clone. The V and J genes are TRBV5-4 and TRBJ1-2; the D is unclear. This CDR3 has 15 residues. V was shortened by 0 bases and J by 1 base, with 10 bases between the two germline ends. Germline V gives CDR1 SGHNT, CDR2 YYREEE (reference sequence). CDR3 bases: TGTGCCAGCAGCTTGGCCCCCGAGAGTAACTATGGCTACACCTTC. Its protein product is CASSLAPESNYGYTF. Looking up the rest from reference TRBV5-4 and TRBJ1-2 gives the full variable domain: ETGVTQSPTHLIKTRGQQVTLRCSSQSGHNTVSWYQQALGQGPQFIFQYYREEENGRGNFPPRFSGLQFPNYSSELNVNALELDDSALYLCASSLAPESNYGYTFGSGTRLTVV.

The J gene is TRBJ2-7, the V gene TRBV15, with D possibly being TRBD2 (6 bases). V was pared by 8 bases and J by 7 bases, with 27 bases between. The CDR3 is made up of 16 amino acids. CDR1 and CDR2 from the germline V gene are LNHNV and YYDKDF (reference sequence). CDR3 bases: TGTGCCACCCAGAGTCGGGGACTGGCTACCAGAAAGGAGCAGTACTTC. Its translation: CATQSRGLATRKEQYF.

The chain recombines TRBV6-5 with TRBJ2-7; possible D gene TRBD2, 6 bases. Germline lookup yields CDR1 MNHEY and CDR2 SVGAGI. With 2 bases removed from V and 3 bases from J, the gap between germline ends came to 14 bases. This CDR3 region has 15 residues. This chain's CDR3 is CASSYIADNDYEQYF. Written as DNA, the CDR3 is TGTGCCAGCAGTTACATAGCGGACAATGACTACGAGCAGTACTTC.

This clone was observed once. The V gene is TRBV6-1, the J gene TRBJ2-1; 9 nucleotides match TRBD1. Trimming cost V 3 bases and J 6 bases; bases outside gene matches: 9. Germline assignment: CDR1 MNHNS and CDR2 SASEGT. This CDR3 region has 16 residues. The CDR3 protein is CASSDLRTGVGNEQFF. In nucleotides, the CDR3 is TGTGCCAGCAGTGACCTAAGGACAGGGGTAGGCAATGAGCAGTTCTTC.

The chain has TRBV9 and TRBJ2-3; 8 positions agree with TRBD2. This CDR3 is 15 amino acids long. The trim removed 3 bases at V and 0 bases at J, leaving 3 bases unmatched. From germline, CDR1 is SGDLS and CDR2 YYNGEE. CDR3: CASSAGLASTDTQYF. CDR3 sequence (DNA): TGTGCCAGCAGCGCAGGACTAGCTAGCACAGATACGCAGTATTTT.

The chain couples TRBV25-1 to TRBJ2-7; TRBD1 aligns across 8 bases. After removal of 3 bases from V and 3 bases from J, the junction contained 7 bases not matched to a gene. Germline loops: CDR1 MGHDK, CDR2 SYGVNS. The CDR3 is 15 residues long. The CDR3 sequence is CASSDPRGPGYEQYF. CDR3 DNA sequence: TGTGCCAGCAGTGACCCCAGGGGGCCAGGCTACGAGCAGTACTTC.

V and J are TRBV29-1 and TRBJ2-1, with D perhaps matching TRBD1 (6 bases). Germline values: CDR1 SQVTM, CDR2 ANQGSEA. Trimming shortened V by 0 bases and J by 4 bases, and 10 bases separated the two germline ends. The CDR3 totals 14 residues. DNA of the CDR3: TGCAGCGTTGAAGAAACCCAGGGGTACAATGAGCAGTTCTTC. The encoded protein is CSVEETQGYNEQFF.

The V gene is TRBV9, the J gene TRBJ2-1; 10 bases map to TRBD2. CDR3 size: 15 residues. From germline, CDR1 is SGDLS and CDR2 YYNGEE. Unmatched junction bases numbered 4, after V lost 0 bases and J lost 7 bases. The CDR3 nucleotides read TGTGCCAGCAGCGTAGCTAGCGGGAGCATGAATGAGCAGTTCTTC. It encodes CASSVASGSMNEQFF.

The chain uses TRBV28 and TRBJ2-7; 10 nucleotides line up with TRBD1. J gave up 5 bases and V 3 bases, and 4 bases lay outside the gene matches. This CDR3 region has 14 residues. CDR1 and CDR2 from the germline V gene are MDHEN and SYDVKM. CDR3 sequence (DNA): TGTGCCAGCAGTTTGATTGGACAGGGGGACGAGCAGTACTTC. Translated, it gives CASSLIGQGDEQYF.

The V gene is TRBV5-4, the J gene TRBJ2-2; 7 bases agree with TRBD2. Germline CDR1 and CDR2: SGHNT and YYREEE (reference sequence). J was trimmed by 2 bases and V by 0 bases; bases with no gene match: 4. This CDR3 has 16 residues. CDR3 nucleotides: TGTGCCAGCAGCTTGGTACAGCGGGACAACACCGGGGAGCTGTTTTTT. The encoded protein is CASSLVQRDNTGELFF.

The chain is built from TRBV16 and TRBJ1-2, with 7 bases lining up with TRBD1. CDR1 and CDR2 from the germline V gene are KGHSY and FQNENV. CDR3 length: 15 amino acids. The ends lost 4 bases at V and 2 bases at J; junction bases unmatched: 7. CDR3 nucleotides: TGTGCCAGCAGCCCTAGTCCGGGACAGAACTATGGCTACACCTTC. Its translation: CASSPSPGQNYGYTF.

V and J are TRBV19 and TRBJ1-1; 7 bases map to TRBD1. Germline CDR1 LNHDA, CDR2 SQIVND (reference sequence). Trimming removed 5 bases from V and 1 base from J; junction bases left unmatched: 4. This CDR3 spans 14 amino acids. Here the CDR3 DNA reads TGTGCCAGTAGTCGAGGGGGCAGGAACACTGAAGCTTTCTTT. This translates into CASSRGGRNTEAFF.

The J gene is TRBJ2-2, the V gene TRBV6-5, with 10 bases that match TRBD2. The length of the CDR3 is 15 residues. Trimming at V came to 8 bases and at J to 1 base, leaving 4 bases not matched to a gene. The germline gives CDR1 MNHEY, CDR2 SVGAGI. CDR3 in DNA: TGTGCCAGCTGGACTAGCGGTCTGAACACCGGGGAGCTGTTTTTT. Translating gives CASWTSGLNTGELFF.

CDR3 amino acids: CASSQDPKGNQPQHF. As DNA, the CDR3 is TGTGCCAGCAGCCAAGATCCCAAGGGGAATCAGCCCCAGCATTTT. The chain recombines TRBV4-2 with TRBJ1-5, with D possibly being TRBD1 (5 bases). The CDR3 totals 15 residues. Germline CDR1 LGHNA, CDR2 YNFKEQ. V gave up 0 bases and J gave up 4 bases, with 10 bases separating them.